This entry concerns a single T cell receptor (beta chain). The V gene's germline CDR1 is MNHEY and CDR2 SVGEGT. Trimming at V came to 3 bases and at J to 7 bases, leaving 9 bases not matched to a gene. This CDR3 has 17 amino acids. The record originates from a study of blood T cell repertoires in COVID-19. Produced via immunoSEQ multiplex PCR; TCRdb's table is partial and in-frame only. The sample includes about 240,000 clones, roughly 86% of them seen just once. The sequenced sample was peripheral blood. The source of this sequence is a woman in her seventies with active or convalescent COVID-19. The V and J genes are TRBV6-2 or TRBV6-3 and TRBJ1-6, with 10 bases fitting TRBD1. CDR3 protein: CASSYSGGQGVNSPLHF. In DNA form, the CDR3 reads TGTGCCAGCAGTTATTCCGGAGGACAGGGGGTAAATTCACCCCTCCACTTT.